The 20 T cell receptor beta chains below come from one sample, sequenced in a study of beta chain features in type 1 diabetes. Study observations and caveats: TCRB CDR3s from Type 1 diabetes patients were moderately but significantly shorter in all four CD4+ subsets.

For these receptors, no antigen is known. TCRB transcripts that were expressed got sequenced, as all of the isolated RNA had been reverse transcribed. Data came from immunoSEQ multiplex PCR; TCRdb stores just in-frame clones and leaves some out. Of about 27,000 clones in the sample, roughly three fifths were seen once. The sample comprised Tregs from blood. These TCRs come from a woman in her late teens or twenties with type 1 diabetes.

The chain uses TRBV5-1 and TRBJ1-4, with 7 positions matching TRBD1. This CDR3 is built from 12 residues. The J segment lost 8 bases and the V segment lost 5 bases, leaving 3 bases of the junction unmatched. Germline lookup yields CDR1 SGHRS and CDR2 YFSETQ. This chain's CDR3 is CASRRDSEKLFF. The CDR3 DNA follows: TGCGCCAGCAGGCGGGACAGCGAAAAACTGTTTTTT.

The chain employs TRBV18 and TRBJ1-2, with D unresolved. In germline, CDR1 is KGHSH, CDR2 LQKENI. The CDR3 is made up of 11 amino acids. Between the trimmed V and J ends, which lost 1 base and 8 bases, there was a span of 5 bases. The CDR3 nucleotides read TGTGCCAGCTCACCACAGGAGGGCTACACCTTC. Its protein is CASSPQEGYTF.

A single count supports this clone. The chain uses TRBV28 and TRBJ2-7; 7 positions match TRBD1. The CDR3 is 13 amino acids. V was pared by 4 bases and J by 3 bases, with 3 bases of the junction left unmatched. CDR1 and CDR2 from the germline V gene are MDHEN and SYDVKM. In nucleotides, the CDR3 is TGTGCCAGCAGTTCGGGACAGAACTACGAGCAGTACTTC. This gives the protein CASSSGQNYEQYF.

The chain uses TRBV6-1 and TRBJ2-3; 7 nucleotides align to TRBD2. The CDR3 covers 15 residues. Looked up from germline, CDR1 is MNHNS and CDR2 is SASEGT. Trimming removed 5 bases from V and 1 base from J; junction bases left unmatched: 6. The CDR3 spells CASSLTSERTDTQYF. DNA of the CDR3: TGTGCCAGCAGTCTAACTAGCGAACGCACAGATACGCAGTATTTT.

This chain uses TRBV7-2 with TRBJ2-5; TRBD2 matches at 9 bases. V shed 1 base and J 2 bases; nucleotides not matched to a gene: 5. CDR1 and CDR2 (germline): SGHTA, FQGNSA. The CDR3 sequence is 16 residues long. The CDR3 loop is CASSLDGGRVQETQYF. The CDR3 bases are TGTGCCAGCAGCTTAGACGGCGGGAGGGTGCAAGAGACCCAGTACTTC.

The rearrangement joins TRBV7-9 to TRBJ1-1; 7 bases match TRBD1. The V gene end was trimmed by 4 bases and the J gene end by 4 bases; junction bases not matched to a gene: 6. CDR1 and CDR2 (germline): SEHNR, FQNEAQ (reference sequence). The CDR3 loop spans 14 amino acids. In nucleotides, the CDR3 is TGTGCCAGCAGCTCCACAGGGGTTAGCACTGAAGCTTTCTTT. Translating gives CASSSTGVSTEAFF.

V and J are TRBV28 and TRBJ2-1, with 10 bases matching TRBD1. This CDR3 spans 16 amino acids. Trimming at V came to 6 bases and at J to 1 base, leaving 6 bases not matched to a gene. Germline values: CDR1 MDHEN, CDR2 SYDVKM. In DNA form, the CDR3 reads TGTGCCAGCAGCATTCCGGGACAGGGGTCCTACAATGAGCAGTTCTTC. This translates into CASSIPGQGSYNEQFF.

The chain employs TRBV19 and TRBJ2-1; TRBD2 agrees at 13 bases. From germline, CDR1 is LNHDA and CDR2 SQIVND (reference sequence). The CDR3 loop spans 18 amino acids. J lost 2 bases, V lost 0 bases, and 4 bases had no gene match. The CDR3 sequence: CASSIEGGLAGAYNEQFF. CDR3 bases: TGTGCCAGTAGTATAGAGGGAGGACTAGCGGGAGCCTACAATGAGCAGTTCTTC. The full variable domain, in which reference TRBV19 and TRBJ2-1 provide the parts outside the CDR3, is DGGITQSPKYLFRKEGQNVTLSCEQNLNHDAMYWYRQDPGQGLRLIYYSQIVNDFQKGDIAEGYSVSREKKESFPLTVTSAQKNPTAFYLCASSIEGGLAGAYNEQFFGPGTRLTVL.

The chain recombines TRBV5-1 with TRBJ2-1, with D possibly matching TRBD1 (6 bases). The V end lost 8 bases, the J end lost 5 bases, and 14 bases lay between the germline ends. The CDR3 consists of 13 residues. Per germline, CDR1 SGHRS and CDR2 YFSETQ. CDR3 sequence reads: CASKDRKDNEQFF. The CDR3 DNA reads TGCGCCAGTAAGGACAGAAAGGACAATGAGCAGTTCTTC.

The chain links TRBV18 to TRBJ2-7; 8 bases align to TRBD2. Germline values: CDR1 KGHSH, CDR2 LQKENI. The CDR3 is 16 residues long. After removal of 6 bases from V and 0 bases from J, the junction contained 10 bases not matched to a gene. The CDR3 is CASSPGLALLSYEQYF. The DNA of the CDR3 is TGTGCCAGCTCCCCAGGACTAGCATTACTCTCCTACGAGCAGTACTTC.

This chain joins TRBV28 and TRBJ2-7, with 11 nucleotides matching TRBD2. From germline, CDR1 is MDHEN and CDR2 SYDVKM. The length of the CDR3 is 16 residues. V lost 5 bases to trimming and J lost 4 bases; unmatched junction nucleotides: 10. The CDR3 bases are TGTGCCAGCAGTCTCACCGGGACTAGCGGAAAATACGAGCAGTACTTC. Translation gives CASSLTGTSGKYEQYF.

The CDR3, as DNA: TGTGCCAGCTCACCACCTTTCGCTACAGACACCATATATTTT. It codes for CASSPPFATDTIYF. The chain is built from TRBV18 and TRBJ1-3; D unclear. The CDR3 spans 14 residues. Germline loops: CDR1 KGHSH, CDR2 LQKENI. Trimming took off 0 bases at V and 8 bases at J, with 11 bases between the two ends.

The chain has TRBV2 and TRBJ2-4, with 7 bases matching TRBD2. The CDR3 covers 14 residues. In germline, CDR1 is SNHLY, CDR2 FYNNEI. Unmatched junction bases numbered 8, after V lost 4 bases and J lost 8 bases. CDR3 DNA: TGTGCCAGCAGTGGGTCCGGGACTAATCACATTCAGTACTTC. Translating it yields CASSGSGTNHIQYF.

The chain links TRBV28 to TRBJ1-5, with TRBD1 matching over 12 bases. The CDR3 is 17 residues long. V lost 0 bases to trimming and J lost 2 bases; unmatched junction nucleotides: 2. Germline CDR1 MDHEN, CDR2 SYDVKM. CDR3 region: CASSLWGQGAGNQPQHF. CDR3 in DNA: TGTGCCAGCAGTTTATGGGGACAGGGGGCTGGCAATCAGCCCCAGCATTTT.

CDR3 in DNA: TGTGCCAGCAGTTTGGAGGGACCGAACACCGGGGAGCTGTTTTTT. This codes for CASSLEGPNTGELFF. This rearrangement joins TRBV2 to TRBJ2-2, with D tentatively TRBD2 (6 bases). Germline CDR1 is SNHLY and CDR2 is FYNNEI. This CDR3 spans 15 amino acids. V gave up 5 bases and J gave up 0 bases, with 10 bases separating them.

The V and J genes are TRBV12-5 and TRBJ1-5; TRBD1 agrees at 7 bases. V shed 4 bases, J shed 3 bases, and the junction held 3 bases outside the gene matches. This CDR3 comprises 14 residues. Germline V gives CDR1 LGHNT, CDR2 FRNRAP. The CDR3 loop is CASGSGQLNQPQHF. Here the CDR3 DNA reads TGTGCTAGTGGTTCGGGACAGCTCAATCAGCCCCAGCATTTT.

The V and J genes are TRBV10-1 and TRBJ1-1, with a possible D match to TRBD1 (5 bases). This CDR3 contains 13 residues. V shed 9 bases and J shed 5 bases, with 16 bases lying between them. Germline values: CDR1 WNHNN, CDR2 SYGVQD (reference sequence). CDR3 residues: CASKGPQGTEAFF. Here the CDR3 DNA reads TGCGCCAGTAAAGGACCCCAGGGAACTGAAGCTTTCTTT.

J is TRBJ2-3 and V is TRBV7-2; unclear D gene. Trimming pared 5 bases from V and 6 bases from J, leaving 12 bases between. From germline, CDR1 is SGHTA and CDR2 FQGNSA. This CDR3 comprises 13 residues. CDR3 residues: CASSITVSDTQYF. CDR3 DNA sequence: TGTGCCAGCAGCATCACGGTTTCCGATACGCAGTATTTT.

V gene TRBV7-2 combines with J gene TRBJ2-1, with 7 bases fitting TRBD2. Unmatched junction bases numbered 10, after V lost 6 bases and J lost 2 bases. This CDR3 region has 16 residues. CDR1 SGHTA and CDR2 FQGNSA come from the germline V gene. The CDR3 DNA follows: TGTGCCAGCAGTCGGGGAGGGAGTGCCGCCTACAATGAGCAGTTCTTC. Translated: CASSRGGSAAYNEQFF.

This chain uses TRBV29-1 with TRBJ1-2; TRBD1 might be the D (6 bases). The CDR3 has 16 residues. Germline V gene lookup returns CDR1 SQVTM and CDR2 ANQGSEA. V was pared by 6 bases and J by 7 bases, with 27 bases between. The CDR3 protein is CSVRPPGGQGKTGYTF. The CDR3 region has the DNA TGCAGCGTCCGCCCACCGGGGGGGCAGGGGAAAACTGGCTACACCTTC.